This T cell receptor beta chain was recovered during a study of CD8+ T cells in alopecia areata. The study's findings and limits: Normal skin's resident alphabeta T cells are sequenced alongside lesional scalp T cells.

This clone has more than one count but fewer than ten. The target antigen is unknown. One end of the junction is discordant with germline, which a read error may explain. RNA was isolated and reverse transcribed to cDNA, the sequencing template. Sequenced by immunoSEQ multiplex PCR; TCRdb stores in-frame clones only, minus some. The repertoire consists of about 150,000 clones, with around three fifths occurring once and the leading ten covering about 6%. CDR1 is MNHEY and CDR2 is SVGAGI in the germline V gene. CDR3 length: 13 residues. The input for sequencing was CD4+ T cells sorted from blood, taken at week 0. The clonotype was recovered from a human donor with alopecia areata. The chain joins TRBV6-5 to TRBJ2-7; 9 bases line up with TRBD1. For the CDR3, the DNA is TGTGCCAGCAGTCCAGGGACAGGGCCGCCGTTGGGTTTC. This codes for CASSPGTGPPLGF.